The clone carrying this TCR beta chain was seen a handful of times. These data are taken from a study of blood T cells in healthy people across ages. Per germline, CDR1 SNHLY and CDR2 FYNNEI. Trimming shortened V by 3 bases and J by 4 bases, and 7 bases separated the two germline ends. CDR3 size: 13 residues. Sample-barcoded 5' priming and a J-beta primer mix drove a second PCR of 7 to 11 cycles. The authors tagged each cDNA molecule using a template-switch adaptor with 12 random nucleotides. TCRdb itself ran the 5' RACE reads through MiXCR, one entry per CDR3 protein. The repertoire holds around 780,000 distinct CDR3 sequences, with 56% as singletons.

Sequencing was performed on blood. The clonotype comes from a man aged 40-55 years in good health. This chain uses TRBV2 with TRBJ2-1, with unresolved D. The CDR3: CASSDYQYNEQFF. The CDR3 DNA reads TGTGCCAGCAGTGATTACCAATACAATGAGCAGTTCTTC.